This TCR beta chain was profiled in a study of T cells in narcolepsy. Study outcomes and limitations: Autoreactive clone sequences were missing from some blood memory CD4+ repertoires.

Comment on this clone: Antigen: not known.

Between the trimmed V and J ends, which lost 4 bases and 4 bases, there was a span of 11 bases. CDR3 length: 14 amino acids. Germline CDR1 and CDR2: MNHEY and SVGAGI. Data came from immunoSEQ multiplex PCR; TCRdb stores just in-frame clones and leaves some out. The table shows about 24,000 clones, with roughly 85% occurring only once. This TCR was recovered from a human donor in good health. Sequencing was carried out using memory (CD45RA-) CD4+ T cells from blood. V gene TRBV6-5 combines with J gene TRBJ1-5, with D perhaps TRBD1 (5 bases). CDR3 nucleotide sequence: TGTGCCAGCAGTTTGACGAGGGGAAATCAGCCCCAGCATTTT. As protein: CASSLTRGNQPQHF.